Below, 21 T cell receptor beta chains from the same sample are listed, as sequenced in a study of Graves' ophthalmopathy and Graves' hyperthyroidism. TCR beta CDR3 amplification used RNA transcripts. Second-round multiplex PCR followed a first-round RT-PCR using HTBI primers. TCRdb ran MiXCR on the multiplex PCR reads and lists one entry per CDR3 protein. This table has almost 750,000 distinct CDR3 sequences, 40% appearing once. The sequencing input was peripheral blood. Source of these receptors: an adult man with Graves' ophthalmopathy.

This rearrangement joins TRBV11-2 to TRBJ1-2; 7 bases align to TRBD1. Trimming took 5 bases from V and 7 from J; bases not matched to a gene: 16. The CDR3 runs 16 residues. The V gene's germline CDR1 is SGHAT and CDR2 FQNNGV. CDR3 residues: CASSRLVSRGGGGYTF. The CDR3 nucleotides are TGTGCCAGCAGCCGATTGGTGTCCAGGGGGGGAGGTGGCTACACCTTC. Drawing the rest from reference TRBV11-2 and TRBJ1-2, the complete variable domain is EAGVAQSPRYKIIEKRQSVAFWCNPISGHATLYWYQQILGQGPKLLIQFQNNGVVDDSQLPKDRFSAERLKGVDSTLKIQPAKLEDSAVYLCASSRLVSRGGGGYTFGSGTRLTVV.

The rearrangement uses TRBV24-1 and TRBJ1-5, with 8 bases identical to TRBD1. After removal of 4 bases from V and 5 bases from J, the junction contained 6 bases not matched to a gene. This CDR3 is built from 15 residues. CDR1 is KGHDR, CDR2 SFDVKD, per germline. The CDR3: CATSEPRTGHQPQHF. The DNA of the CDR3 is TGTGCCACCAGTGAACCTCGGACAGGGCATCAGCCCCAGCATTTT.

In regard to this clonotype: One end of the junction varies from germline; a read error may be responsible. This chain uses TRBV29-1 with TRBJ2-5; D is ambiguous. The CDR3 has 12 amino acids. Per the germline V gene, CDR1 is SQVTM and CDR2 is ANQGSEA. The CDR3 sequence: CSVEKEEEAQYF. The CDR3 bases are TGCAGCGTTGAAAAAGAGGAAGAGGCCCAGTACTTC.

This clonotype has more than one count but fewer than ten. CDR3 DNA sequence: TGTGCCAGCAGCCGTAGACAGGGGACCTACGAGCAGTACTTC. Residues: CASSRRQGTYEQYF. The V gene is TRBV10-3, the J gene TRBJ2-7; 8 positions agree with TRBD1. This CDR3 has 14 amino acids. V lost 10 bases, J lost 2 bases, and 10 bases stayed unmatched. The V gene's germline CDR1 is ENHRY and CDR2 SYGVKD.

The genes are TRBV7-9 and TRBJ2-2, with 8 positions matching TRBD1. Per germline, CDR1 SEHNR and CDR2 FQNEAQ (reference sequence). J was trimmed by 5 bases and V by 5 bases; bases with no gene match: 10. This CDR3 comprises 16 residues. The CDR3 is CASSRTGTASTGELFF. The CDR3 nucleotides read TGTGCCAGCAGCCGGACAGGGACAGCGTCAACCGGGGAGCTGTTTTTT.

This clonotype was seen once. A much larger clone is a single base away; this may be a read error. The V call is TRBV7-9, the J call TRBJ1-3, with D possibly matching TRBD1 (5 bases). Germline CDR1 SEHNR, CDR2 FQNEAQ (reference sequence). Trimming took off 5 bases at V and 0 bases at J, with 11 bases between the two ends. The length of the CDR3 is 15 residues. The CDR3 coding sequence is TGTGCCAGCAGCCTCTCGACAGTCTCTGGAAACACCATATATTTT. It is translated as CASSLSTVSGNTIYF.

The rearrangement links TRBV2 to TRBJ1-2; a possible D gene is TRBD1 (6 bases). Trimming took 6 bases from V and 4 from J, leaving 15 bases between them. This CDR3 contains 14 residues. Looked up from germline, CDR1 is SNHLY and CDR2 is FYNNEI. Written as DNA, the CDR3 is TGTGCCAGCAGCAGAACGGACAGATTCTATGGCTACACCTTC. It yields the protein CASSRTDRFYGYTF.

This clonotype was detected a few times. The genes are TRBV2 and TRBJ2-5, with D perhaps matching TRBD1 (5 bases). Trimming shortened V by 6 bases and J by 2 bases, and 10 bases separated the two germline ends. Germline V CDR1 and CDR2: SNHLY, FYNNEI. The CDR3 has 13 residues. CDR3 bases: TGTGCCAGCAGGAAAGGGGTACAAGAGACCCAGTACTTC. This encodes CASRKGVQETQYF.

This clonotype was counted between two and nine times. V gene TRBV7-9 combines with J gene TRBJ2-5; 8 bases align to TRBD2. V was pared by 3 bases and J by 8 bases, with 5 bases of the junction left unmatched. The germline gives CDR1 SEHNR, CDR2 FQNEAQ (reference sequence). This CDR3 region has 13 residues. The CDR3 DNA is TGTGCCAGCAGCTTGGGGCGGGAGGACACCCAGTACTTC. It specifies CASSLGREDTQYF.

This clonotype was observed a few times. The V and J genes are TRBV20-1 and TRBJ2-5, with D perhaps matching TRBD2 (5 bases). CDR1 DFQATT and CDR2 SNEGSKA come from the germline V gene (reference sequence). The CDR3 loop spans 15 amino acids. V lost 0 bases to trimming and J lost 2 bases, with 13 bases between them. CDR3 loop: CSARDPSSLQETQYF. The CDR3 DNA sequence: TGCAGTGCTAGAGATCCCTCTAGCCTGCAAGAGACCCAGTACTTC.

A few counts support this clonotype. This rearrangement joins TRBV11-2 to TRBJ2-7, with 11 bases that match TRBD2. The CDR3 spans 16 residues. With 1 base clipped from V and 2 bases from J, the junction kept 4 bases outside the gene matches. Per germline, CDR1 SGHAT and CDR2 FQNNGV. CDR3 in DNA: TGTGCCAGCAGCTTAGCCGGGACTAGCGGCCCCTACGAGCAGTACTTC. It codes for CASSLAGTSGPYEQYF. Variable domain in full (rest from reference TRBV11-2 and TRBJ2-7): EAGVAQSPRYKIIEKRQSVAFWCNPISGHATLYWYQQILGQGPKLLIQFQNNGVVDDSQLPKDRFSAERLKGVDSTLKIQPAKLEDSAVYLCASSLAGTSGPYEQYFGPGTRLTVT.

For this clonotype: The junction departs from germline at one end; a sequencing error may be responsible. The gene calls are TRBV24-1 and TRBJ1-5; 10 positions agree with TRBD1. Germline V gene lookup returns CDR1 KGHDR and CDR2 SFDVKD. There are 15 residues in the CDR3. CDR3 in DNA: TGTGCCAGCAGTTCGACAGGGGGCCGTATTCTGCCCCAGCATTTT. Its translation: CASSSTGGRILPQHF.

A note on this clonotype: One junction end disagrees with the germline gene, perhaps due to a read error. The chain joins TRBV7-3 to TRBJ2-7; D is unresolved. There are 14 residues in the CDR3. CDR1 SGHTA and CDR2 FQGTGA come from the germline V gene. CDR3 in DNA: TGTGCCAGCAGTTTAAGTCTCCAGGATGGCGAGCAGTACTTC. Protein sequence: CASSLSLQDGEQYF.

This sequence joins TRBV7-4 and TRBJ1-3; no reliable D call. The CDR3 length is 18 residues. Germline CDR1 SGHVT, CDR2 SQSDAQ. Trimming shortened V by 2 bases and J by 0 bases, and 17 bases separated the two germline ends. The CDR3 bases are TGTGCCAGCAGCTTACAGGCCTTGACCAAAAACTCTGGAAACACCATATATTTT. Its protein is CASSLQALTKNSGNTIYF.

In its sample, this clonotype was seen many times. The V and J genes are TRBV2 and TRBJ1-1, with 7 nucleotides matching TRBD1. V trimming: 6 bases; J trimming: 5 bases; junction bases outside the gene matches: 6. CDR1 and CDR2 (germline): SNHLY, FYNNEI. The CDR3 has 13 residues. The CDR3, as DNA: TGTGCCAGCAGATACGACAGGGCGACTGAAGCTTTCTTT. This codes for CASRYDRATEAFF. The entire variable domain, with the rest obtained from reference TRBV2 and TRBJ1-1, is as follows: EPEVTQTPSHQVTQMGQEVILRCVPISNHLYFYWYRQILGQKVEFLVSFYNNEISEKSEIFDDQFSVERPDGSNFTLKIRSTKLEDSAMYFCASRYDRATEAFFGQGTRLTVV.

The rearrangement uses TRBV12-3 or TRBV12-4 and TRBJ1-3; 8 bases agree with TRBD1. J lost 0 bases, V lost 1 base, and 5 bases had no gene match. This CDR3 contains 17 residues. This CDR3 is CASSLEQGVISGNTIYF. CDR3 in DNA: TGTGCCAGCAGTTTAGAACAGGGGGTTATCTCTGGAAACACCATATATTTT.

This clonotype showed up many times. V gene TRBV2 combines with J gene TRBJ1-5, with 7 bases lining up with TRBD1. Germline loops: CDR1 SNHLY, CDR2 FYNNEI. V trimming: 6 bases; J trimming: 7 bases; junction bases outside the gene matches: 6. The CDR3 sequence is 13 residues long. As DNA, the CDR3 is TGTGCCAGCAGCAGACAGGGAGTCCAGCCCCAGCATTTT. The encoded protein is CASSRQGVQPQHF.

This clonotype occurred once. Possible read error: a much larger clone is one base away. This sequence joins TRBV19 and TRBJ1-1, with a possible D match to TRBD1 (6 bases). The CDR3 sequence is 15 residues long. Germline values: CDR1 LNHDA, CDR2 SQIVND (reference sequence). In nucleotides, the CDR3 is TGTGCCAGCAGCTCAAAAGGTCAGGGGATCACTGTAGCTTTCTTT. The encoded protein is CASSSKGQGITVAFF.

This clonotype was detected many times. As DNA, the CDR3 is TGTGCCAGCAGCTTAGGAGGGGGCGATTCACCCCTCCACTTT. Translated, it gives CASSLGGGDSPLHF. This chain connects TRBV13 to TRBJ1-6, with TRBD1 identical over 7 bases. The V gene end was trimmed by 0 bases and the J gene end by 8 bases; junction bases not matched to a gene: 1. CDR3 size: 14 residues. From germline, CDR1 is PRHDT and CDR2 FYEKMQ (reference sequence).

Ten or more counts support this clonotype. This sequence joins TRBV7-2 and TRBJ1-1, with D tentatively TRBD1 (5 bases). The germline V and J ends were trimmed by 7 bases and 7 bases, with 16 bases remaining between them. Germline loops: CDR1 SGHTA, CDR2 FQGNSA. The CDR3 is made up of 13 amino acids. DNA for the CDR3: TGTGCCAGCACCCCTTGGGGGGGAGGTGAAGCTTTCTTT. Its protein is CASTPWGGGEAFF.

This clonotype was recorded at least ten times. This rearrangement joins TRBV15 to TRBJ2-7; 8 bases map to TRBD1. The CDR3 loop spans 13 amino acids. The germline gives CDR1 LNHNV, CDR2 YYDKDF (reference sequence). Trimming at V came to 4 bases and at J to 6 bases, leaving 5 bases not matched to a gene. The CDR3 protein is CATSIDRGREQYF. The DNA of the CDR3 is TGTGCCACCAGCATAGACAGGGGACGCGAGCAGTACTTC.